The 22 T cell receptor beta chains listed next were all sequenced from one sample in a study of cytomegalovirus exposure and HLA in healthy donors. Use of 60 Vbeta and 13 Jbeta primers characterized the PCR. Clones were read by immunoSEQ multiplex PCR, and TCRdb kept only the in-frame ones, dropping some. Of under 200,000 clones in the sample, nearly 80% were seen once. Sequencing was carried out using PBMCs. The receptors come from a man between 45 and 60 years old in good health and CMV-seropositive.

The chain recombines TRBV5-3 with TRBJ1-6, with D possibly matching TRBD1 (6 bases). TRBV5-3 is an ORF, and what it does is uncertain. V lost 10 bases and J lost 3, with 14 bases in between. The CDR3 covers 14 residues. CDR3 residues: CAAYRAYYNSPLHF. The CDR3 nucleotides are TGTGCCGCCTACAGGGCCTACTATAATTCACCCCTCCACTTT.

As concerns this clone: Other DNA sequences from this sample encode an identical CDR3 as well. The gene calls are TRBV5-1 and TRBJ2-5, with D tentatively TRBD2 (7 bases). Germline V CDR1 and CDR2: SGHRS, YFSETQ. CDR3 length: 14 amino acids. Trimming removed 0 bases at V and 5 bases at J, with 11 bases between. The CDR3 region is CASSLGGGVETQYF. Written as DNA, the CDR3 is TGCGCCAGCAGCTTGGGGGGGGGCGTGGAGACCCAGTACTTC.

This clone was observed a handful of times. The rearrangement joins TRBV9 to TRBJ2-6; D unresolved. This CDR3 is 16 amino acids long. Trimming took 4 bases from V and 4 from J, leaving 15 bases between them. Germline V gene data show CDR1 as SGDLS and CDR2 as YYNGEE. CDR3 nucleotide sequence: TGTGCCAGCAGCTTTCCAGTGGTCGCCGGGGCCAACGTCCTGACTTTC. Translation gives CASSFPVVAGANVLTF.

J is TRBJ1-2 and V is TRBV13, with D perhaps matching TRBD1 (6 bases). CDR1 is PRHDT and CDR2 is FYEKMQ in the germline V gene (reference sequence). The CDR3 contains 14 residues. Trimming removed 3 bases at V and 6 bases at J, with 14 bases between. In DNA form, the CDR3 reads TGTGCCAGCAGCTTCCGCCGGGGGGCCGATGGCTACACCTTC. This encodes CASSFRRGADGYTF.

The V call is TRBV5-1, the J call TRBJ1-6; D is possibly TRBD1 (5 bases). Germline V gives CDR1 SGHRS, CDR2 YFSETQ. The V gene lost 4 bases and the J gene lost 6 bases, with 11 bases spanning the gap. The CDR3 is 14 amino acids. CDR3 DNA: TGCGCCAGCAGCCCCGGGGGGGGTAATTCACCCCTCCACTTT. Translation: CASSPGGGNSPLHF.

The chain employs TRBV1 and TRBJ1-2; the table's D call, TRBD1, was not checked against the DNA. TRBV1 has pseudogene status. The CDR3 has 22 residues. For the CDR3, the DNA is TGCACCAGCAGCCCTACCCAAACACTACTTCGACAGGGGTTCCTCCTCCTCCATGGCTACACCTTC. The encoded protein is CTSSPTQTLLRQGFLLLHGYTF.

The chain employs TRBV10-3 and TRBJ1-5; possible D gene TRBD1, 6 bases. CDR3 length: 14 residues. Germline assignment: CDR1 ENHRY and CDR2 SYGVKD. The ends were cut back, 4 bases at V and 7 bases at J, with 14 bases in the middle. For the CDR3, the DNA is TGTGCCATCAGTGCCGAGGGGGAATGGCAGCCCCAGCATTTT. Encoded protein: CAISAEGEWQPQHF.

This chain connects TRBV4-3 to TRBJ2-7; D is possibly TRBD1 (6 bases). The length of the CDR3 is 16 residues. Germline CDR1 LGHNA, CDR2 YSLEER. Between the trimmed V and J ends, which lost 0 bases and 4 bases, there was a span of 16 bases. CDR3 sequence reads: CASSQDTGRGAYEQYF. The CDR3 bases are TGCGCCAGCAGCCAAGATACAGGCAGGGGCGCATACGAGCAGTACTTC.

The V call is TRBV6-6, the J call TRBJ2-7, with 9 nucleotides matching TRBD1. CDR1 is MNHNY and CDR2 is SVGAGI in the germline V gene (reference sequence). J lost 0 bases, V lost 2 bases, and 2 bases had no gene match. There are 15 residues in the CDR3. Written as DNA, the CDR3 is TGTGCCAGCAGTTACGCGACAGGGGGCTCCTACGAGCAGTACGTC. Its translation: CASSYATGGSYEQYV.

The chain joins TRBV7-2 to TRBJ2-1; 10 bases are a match to TRBD2. This CDR3 has 14 amino acids. The ends lost 6 bases at V and 6 bases at J; junction bases unmatched: 5. Germline lookup yields CDR1 SGHTA and CDR2 FQGNSA. The CDR3 sequence is CASRAGGPINEQFF. The CDR3 DNA reads TGTGCCAGCAGAGCGGGGGGGCCCATCAATGAGCAGTTCTTC.

This chain links TRBV28 with TRBJ2-1, with D maybe TRBD2 (6 bases). The germline V and J ends were trimmed by 4 bases and 6 bases, with 16 bases remaining between them. The CDR3 runs to 15 residues. Germline V gene lookup returns CDR1 MDHEN and CDR2 SYDVKM. The CDR3 here is CASSSPTSYGNEQFF. Written as DNA, the CDR3 is TGTGCCAGCAGTTCGCCCACTAGCTATGGCAATGAGCAGTTCTTC.

The chain joins TRBV29-1 to TRBJ2-4; 13 bases align to TRBD2. The CDR3 loop spans 17 amino acids. Per germline, CDR1 SQVTM and CDR2 ANQGSEA. Losses at the gene ends were 6 bases for V and 0 bases for J; bases not matched to a gene: 8. This CDR3 is CSVGTSGVALAKNIQYF. CDR3 nucleotide sequence: TGCAGCGTAGGGACTAGCGGGGTTGCACTAGCCAAAAACATTCAGTACTTC.

The chain recombines TRBV5-8 with TRBJ1-3; D gene uncertain. The CDR3 spans 15 residues. CDR1 is SGHTS, CDR2 YDEGEE, per germline. V lost 4 bases to trimming and J lost 3 bases, with 14 bases between them. CDR3 in amino acids: CASSLDGMGGNTIYF. DNA for the CDR3: TGTGCCAGCAGCCTTGACGGGATGGGTGGAAACACCATATATTTT.

With regard to this clone: At one end, the junction sequence differs from germline, possibly due to a read error. Other DNA sequences in the same sample also yield this CDR3. The V gene is TRBV5-1, the J gene TRBJ2-3; TRBD2 matches 11 bases. The germline CDR1 and CDR2 sequences are SGHRS and YFSETQ. The CDR3 is 17 amino acids. Here the CDR3 reads CASSPGLAVTSTDTQYF. DNA of the CDR3: TGCGCCAGCAGCCCGGGACTAGCGGTTACTAGCACAGATACGCAGTATTTC.

This chain connects TRBV6-1 to TRBJ2-2; 8 nucleotides agree with TRBD1. Germline-derived CDR1 and CDR2 are MNHNS and SASEGT. CDR3 length: 14 residues. V shed 5 bases and J 13 bases; nucleotides not matched to a gene: 12. CDR3 amino acids: CASSPQGAPITLFF. CDR3 in DNA: TGTGCCAGCAGTCCTCAGGGGGCACCAATTACGCTGTTTTTT.

The rearrangement uses TRBV7-2 and TRBJ1-2; possibly TRBD1 for D (5 bases). The CDR3 spans 16 residues. CDR1 is SGHTA and CDR2 is FQGNSA in the germline V gene. The V end lost 1 base, the J end lost 7 bases, and 19 bases lay between the germline ends. The CDR3 sequence: CASSLVGVGGYSGYTF. CDR3 in DNA: TGTGCCAGCAGCTTAGTAGGAGTCGGGGGTTATAGTGGCTACACCTTC.

The genes are TRBV5-1 and TRBJ2-2, with a weak D call TRBD1 (5 bases). Trimming removed 4 bases at V and 4 bases at J, with 11 bases between. Looked up from germline, CDR1 is SGHRS and CDR2 is YFSETQ. The CDR3 consists of 14 residues. The CDR3 DNA follows: TGCGCCAGCAGCAGGCAGGGCGCCACCGGGGAGCTGTTTTTT. This encodes CASSRQGATGELFF.

This chain uses TRBV6-1 with TRBJ1-2, with a tentative D call TRBD1 (5 bases). The germline V gene encodes CDR1 MNHNS and CDR2 SASEGT. V lost 1 base to trimming and J lost 7 bases, with 13 bases between them. The CDR3 extends over 14 amino acids. The CDR3 DNA follows: TGTGCCAGCAGTGAAGGCCCAGGGTCCCTTGGCTACACCTTC. Encoded protein: CASSEGPGSLGYTF.

The rearrangement joins TRBV7-2 to TRBJ1-2, with 7 bases fitting TRBD1. V gave up 0 bases and J gave up 4 bases; unmatched junction bases: 8. The CDR3 has 16 amino acids. CDR1 is SGHTA, CDR2 FQGNSA, per germline. CDR3 residues: CASSLASDRVTYGYTF. CDR3 DNA sequence: TGTGCCAGCAGCTTAGCGTCCGACAGGGTGACCTATGGCTACACCTTC. Supplemented by reference TRBV7-2 and TRBJ1-2, the full variable domain reads GAGVSQSPSNKVTEKGKDVELRCDPISGHTALYWYRQSLGQGLEFLIYFQGNSAPDKSGLPSDRFSAERTGGSVSTLTIQRTQQEDSAVYLCASSLASDRVTYGYTFGSGTRLTVV.

V and J are TRBV4-3 and TRBJ2-7; D is perhaps TRBD1 (6 bases). The V gene lost 0 bases and the J gene lost 3 bases, with 21 bases spanning the gap. This CDR3 is 18 amino acids long. Germline-derived CDR1 and CDR2 are LGHNA and YSLEER. CDR3 in amino acids: CASSQDASGLRGGYEQYF. CDR3 DNA: TGCGCCAGCAGCCAAGATGCGTCAGGCCTACGAGGGGGCTACGAGCAGTACTTC.

The CDR3 DNA reads TGTGCCAGCAGGTCATGGACTAGCGGGGAAGAGACCCAGTACTTC. Its translation: CASRSWTSGEETQYF. V usage is TRBV6-5 and J usage is TRBJ2-5; 12 nucleotides line up with TRBD2. Germline V gives CDR1 MNHEY, CDR2 SVGAGI. The junction had 5 bases not matched to a gene; V was cut back by 6 bases and J by 3 bases. The CDR3 length is 15 residues.

In DNA, the CDR3 is TGTGCCAGCAGCTTAGCGCGTCCGGACAGGACAGCTAATGAAAAACTGTTTTTT. Protein: CASSLARPDRTANEKLFF. The chain is built from TRBV7-8 and TRBJ1-4, with TRBD1 matching over 7 bases. Germline trimming cut 0 bases from V and 3 bases from J; bases unmatched to any gene: 10. Germline V CDR1 and CDR2: SGHVS, FQNEAQ. This CDR3 comprises 18 residues.